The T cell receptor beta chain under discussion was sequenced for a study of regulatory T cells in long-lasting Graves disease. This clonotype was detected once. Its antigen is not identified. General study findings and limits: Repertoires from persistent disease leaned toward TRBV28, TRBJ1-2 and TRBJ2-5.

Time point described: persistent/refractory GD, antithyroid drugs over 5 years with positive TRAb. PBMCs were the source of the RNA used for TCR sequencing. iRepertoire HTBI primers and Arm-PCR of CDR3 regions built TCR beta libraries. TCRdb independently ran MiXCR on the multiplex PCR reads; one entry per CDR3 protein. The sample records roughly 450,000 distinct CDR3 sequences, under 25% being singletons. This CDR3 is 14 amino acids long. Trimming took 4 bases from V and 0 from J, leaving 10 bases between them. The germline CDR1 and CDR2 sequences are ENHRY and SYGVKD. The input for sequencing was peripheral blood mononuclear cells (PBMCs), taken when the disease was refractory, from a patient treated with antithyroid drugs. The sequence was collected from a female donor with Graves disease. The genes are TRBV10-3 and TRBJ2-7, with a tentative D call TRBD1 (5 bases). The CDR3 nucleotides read TGTGCCATCAGTGCCAAACAGGCCTCCTACGAGCAGTACTTC. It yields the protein CAISAKQASYEQYF.